One sample yielded the 17 T cell receptor beta chains listed below, sequenced in a study of T cells in Graves' hyperthyroidism and ophthalmopathy. Researchers took RNA transcripts and amplified the TCR beta CDR3 regions from them. HTBI primers were the set used in a first-round RT-PCR of the TCR CDR3. TCRdb re-called the multiplex PCR reads with MiXCR, one entry per CDR3 protein. Among 330,000 or so distinct CDR3 sequences listed, 15% to 20% were seen once. The specimen was blood. The receptors derive from a woman aged 40 to 50 with Graves' ophthalmopathy.

The chain employs TRBV10-1 and TRBJ2-2; TRBD2 aligns across 13 bases. The V and J ends lost 4 bases and 4 bases, in that order; junction bases with no gene match: 12. Germline values: CDR1 WNHNN, CDR2 SYGVQD (reference sequence). This CDR3 has 19 residues. DNA of the CDR3: TGCGCCAGCAGTGGATCACTAGCGGGAGGGTCGCCGCGCACCGGGGAGCTGTTTTTT. Translation: CASSGSLAGGSPRTGELFF.

This clonotype was observed many times. The rearrangement links TRBV6-5 to TRBJ2-5; 8 bases are shared with TRBD1. In germline, CDR1 is MNHEY, CDR2 SVGAGI. The CDR3 spans 15 residues. V shed 2 bases and J 1 base; nucleotides not matched to a gene: 3. CDR3 coding DNA: TGTGCCAGCAGTTACCTTGGGACAGGCCAAGAGACCCAGTACTTC. Its protein is CASSYLGTGQETQYF.

The V and J genes are TRBV28 and TRBJ2-5; D is undetermined. V lost 3 bases to trimming and J lost 5 bases, with 19 bases between them. CDR1 is MDHEN, CDR2 SYDVKM, per germline. The CDR3 is 16 amino acids. The CDR3 region is CASSFPSVPGSETQYF. CDR3 nucleotide sequence: TGTGCCAGCAGTTTTCCTTCCGTCCCCGGTAGCGAGACCCAGTACTTC.

This clonotype appeared once. V usage is TRBV18 and J usage is TRBJ2-7, with TRBD2 identical over 8 bases. The V gene end was trimmed by 4 bases and the J gene end by 2 bases; junction bases not matched to a gene: 10. In germline, CDR1 is KGHSH, CDR2 LQKENI. CDR3 length: 16 residues. CDR3 protein: CASSLSSGSITYEQYF. The CDR3 DNA reads as TGTGCCAGCTCACTATCCAGCGGGAGTATCACCTACGAGCAGTACTTC.

This clonotype was counted ten times or more. The chain recombines TRBV10-3 with TRBJ2-5; D perhaps matches TRBD1 (6 bases). Germline values: CDR1 ENHRY, CDR2 SYGVKD. The V and J ends lost 9 bases and 1 base respectively, with 15 bases between them. The CDR3 spans 14 residues. The CDR3 DNA reads TGTGCCATACAGGGCGCCGGGACCCAAGAGACCCAGTACTTC. It is translated as CAIQGAGTQETQYF.

This clonotype was seen at least ten times. Its ends do not fully match the called genes, so a read error is possible. The V and J genes are TRBV7-7 and TRBJ2-5; D is unresolved. Germline CDR1 SSHAT, CDR2 FNYEAQ (reference sequence). The CDR3 is made up of 13 amino acids. The CDR3 DNA reads as TGTGCTAGCAGCTTATTAGGGTCAGAGACCCAGTACTTC. Amino acids: CASSLLGSETQYF.

The rearrangement joins TRBV28 to TRBJ2-7; maybe TRBD1 (6 bases). CDR1 MDHEN and CDR2 SYDVKM come from the germline V gene. CDR3 length equals 17 residues. V was cut by 1 base and J by 3 bases, with 19 bases left in between. Here the CDR3 DNA reads TGTGCCAGCAGTTTATCTCCTGGACAGTTAGTATTCTACGAGCAGTACTTC. Encoded protein: CASSLSPGQLVFYEQYF.

The table lists this clonotype with many counts. This chain joins TRBV28 and TRBJ2-5; D possibly corresponds to TRBD1 (5 bases). The CDR3 is 12 amino acids. V lost 8 bases and J lost 5, with 12 bases in between. Germline V CDR1 and CDR2: MDHEN, SYDVKM. The CDR3 is CASFRGGETQYF. The CDR3 DNA sequence: TGTGCCAGCTTTAGGGGTGGGGAGACCCAGTACTTC.

This clonotype was counted many times. The chain uses TRBV6-1 and TRBJ2-5, with TRBD2 matching 7 bases. Trimming at V came to 6 bases and at J to 4 bases, leaving 8 bases not matched to a gene. The CDR3 extends over 14 amino acids. Germline V gene data show CDR1 as MNHNS and CDR2 as SASEGT. Written as DNA, the CDR3 is TGTGCCAGCAGAGAGGGAGGGCCAAGAGAGACCCAGTACTTC. Its protein is CASREGGPRETQYF.

This clonotype showed up many times. The chain is built from TRBV6-5 and TRBJ1-2, with D perhaps matching TRBD1 (6 bases). Germline CDR1 MNHEY, CDR2 SVGAGI. Trimming shortened V by 2 bases and J by 6 bases, and 7 bases separated the two germline ends. The CDR3 spans 12 residues. CDR3 amino acids: CASSYRGNGYTF. CDR3 DNA: TGTGCCAGCAGTTACAGGGGGAATGGCTACACCTTC.

Details on this clonotype: At one end the junction does not follow the germline gene, possibly because of a read error. The rearrangement uses TRBV13 and TRBJ1-2; tentatively, D is TRBD1 (6 bases). This CDR3 region has 16 residues. Germline values: CDR1 PRHDT, CDR2 FYEKMQ (reference sequence). DNA for the CDR3: TGTGCCAGCAGCCCCCATCGACGGGGGGCTCTCTATGGCTACATCTTC. It specifies CASSPHRRGALYGYIF.

This clonotype was counted at least ten times. The chain uses TRBV2 and TRBJ2-7; D is unclear. V was trimmed by 0 bases and J by 1 base, leaving 10 bases between them. Germline V gene lookup returns CDR1 SNHLY and CDR2 FYNNEI. This CDR3 comprises 15 residues. CDR3 DNA: TGTGCCAGCAGTGAAGCTGTGCGGCAATCCTACGAGCAGTACTTC. This codes for CASSEAVRQSYEQYF.

This clonotype occurred many times. V usage is TRBV6-2 or TRBV6-3 and J usage is TRBJ1-1; TRBD1 matches at 7 bases. The germline V gene encodes CDR1 MNHEY and CDR2 SVGEGT. The CDR3 length is 13 residues. After removal of 8 bases from V and 2 bases from J, the junction contained 5 bases not matched to a gene. The DNA for the CDR3 is TGTGCCAGCCAATGGACAGGAAACACTGAAGCTTTCTTT. This gives the protein CASQWTGNTEAFF.

On this clonotype itself: At one end, the junction sequence differs from germline, possibly due to a read error. The chain couples TRBV7-8 to TRBJ2-7; D is uncertain. Germline CDR1 SGHVS, CDR2 FQNEAQ. The CDR3 totals 15 residues. CDR3 residues: CASSFTALTSYEQSF. The CDR3 DNA is TGTGCCAGCAGCTTTACAGCGCTGACCTCCTACGAGCAGTCCTTC.

This clonotype was picked up many times. The V and J genes are TRBV6-2 or TRBV6-3 and TRBJ1-5; no reliable D call. CDR1 and CDR2 (germline): MNHEY, SVGEGT. The CDR3 spans 15 residues. Trimming took 6 bases from V and 4 from J, leaving 16 bases between them. The CDR3 bases are TGTGCCAGCAGAAAGGGAGGGCCATGGAATCAGCCCCAGCATTTT. The encoded protein is CASRKGGPWNQPQHF.

The chain employs TRBV5-1 and TRBJ2-2; D gene unclear. This CDR3 spans 14 amino acids. Trimming stripped 0 bases from V and 6 bases from J, with 9 bases between. Germline CDR1 reads SGHRS; CDR2 reads YFSETQ. The CDR3 sequence is CASSLGSRAGELFF. CDR3 in DNA: TGCGCCAGCAGCTTGGGATCTAGGGCCGGGGAGCTGTTTTTT.

DNA of the CDR3: TGTGCCAGCCCAGGGGATGGGGAGACCCAGTACTTC. Translated: CASPGDGETQYF. This chain links TRBV6-4 with TRBJ2-5; a possible D gene is TRBD1 (6 bases). The CDR3 loop spans 12 amino acids. Deletions cut 8 bases from V and 5 bases from J, with 12 bases between. Germline assignment: CDR1 MRHNA and CDR2 SNTAGT.